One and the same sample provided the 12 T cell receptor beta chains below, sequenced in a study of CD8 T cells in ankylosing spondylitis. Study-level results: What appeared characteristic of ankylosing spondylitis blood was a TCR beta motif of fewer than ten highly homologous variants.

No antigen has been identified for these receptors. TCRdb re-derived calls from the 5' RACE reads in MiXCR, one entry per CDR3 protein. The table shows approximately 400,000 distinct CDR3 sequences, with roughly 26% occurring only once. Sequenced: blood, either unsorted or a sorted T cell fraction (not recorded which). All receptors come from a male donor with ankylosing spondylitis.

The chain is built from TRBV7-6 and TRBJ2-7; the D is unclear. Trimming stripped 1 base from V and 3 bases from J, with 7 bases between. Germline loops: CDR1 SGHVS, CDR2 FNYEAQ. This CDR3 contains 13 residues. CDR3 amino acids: CASSLGPRYEQYF. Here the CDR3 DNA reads TGTGCCAGCAGCTTAGGGCCGCGCTACGAGCAGTACTTC.

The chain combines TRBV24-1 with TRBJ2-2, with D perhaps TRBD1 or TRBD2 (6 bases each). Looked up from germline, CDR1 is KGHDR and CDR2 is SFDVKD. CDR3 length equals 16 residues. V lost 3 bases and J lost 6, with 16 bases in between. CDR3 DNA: TGTGCCACCAGTGATCCACAGGGACTCAAGGCCGGGGAGCTGTTTTTT. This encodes CATSDPQGLKAGELFF.

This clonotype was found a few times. The CDR3 sequence: CASSGQAEAFF. The CDR3, as DNA: TGTGCCAGCAGCGGGCAGGCAGAAGCTTTCTTT. The J gene is TRBJ1-1, the V gene TRBV2, with no clear D. CDR1 SNHLY and CDR2 FYNNEI come from the germline V gene. This CDR3 has 11 amino acids. The V end was cut by 6 bases, the J end by 8 bases, with 10 bases between.

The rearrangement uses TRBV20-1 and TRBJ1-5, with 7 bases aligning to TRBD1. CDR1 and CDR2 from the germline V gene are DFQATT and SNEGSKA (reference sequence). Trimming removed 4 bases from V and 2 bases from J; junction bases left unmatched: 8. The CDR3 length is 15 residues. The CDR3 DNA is TGCAGTGCTAACCCAGGGGGTTTCGGCAATCAGCCCCAGCATTTT. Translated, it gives CSANPGGFGNQPQHF.

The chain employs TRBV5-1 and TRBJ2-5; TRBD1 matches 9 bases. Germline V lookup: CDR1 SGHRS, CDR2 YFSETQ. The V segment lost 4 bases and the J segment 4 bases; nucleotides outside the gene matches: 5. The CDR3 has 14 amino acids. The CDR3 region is CASSAGQGGETQYF. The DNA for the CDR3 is TGCGCCAGCAGCGCGGGACAGGGCGGAGAGACCCAGTACTTC.

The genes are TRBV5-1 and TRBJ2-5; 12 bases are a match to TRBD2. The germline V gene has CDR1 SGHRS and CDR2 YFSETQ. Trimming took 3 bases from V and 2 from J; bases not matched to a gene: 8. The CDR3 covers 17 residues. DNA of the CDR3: TGCGCCAGCAGCTCGATACTAGCGGGAGGAGGGCAAGAGACCCAGTACTTC. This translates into CASSSILAGGGQETQYF. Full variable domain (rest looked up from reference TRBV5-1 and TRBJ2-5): KAGVTQTPRYLIKTRGQQVTLSCSPISGHRSVSWYQQTPGQGLQFLFEYFSETQRNKGNFPGRFSGRQFSNSRSEMNVSTLELGDSALYLCASSSILAGGGQETQYFGPGTRLLVL.

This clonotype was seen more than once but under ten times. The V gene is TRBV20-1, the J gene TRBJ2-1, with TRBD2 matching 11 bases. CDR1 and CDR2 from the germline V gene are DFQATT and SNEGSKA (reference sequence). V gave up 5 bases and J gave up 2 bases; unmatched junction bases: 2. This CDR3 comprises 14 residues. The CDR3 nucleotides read TGCAGTGCTGAGACTAGCGGGACCTACAATGAGCAGTTCTTC. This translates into CSAETSGTYNEQFF.

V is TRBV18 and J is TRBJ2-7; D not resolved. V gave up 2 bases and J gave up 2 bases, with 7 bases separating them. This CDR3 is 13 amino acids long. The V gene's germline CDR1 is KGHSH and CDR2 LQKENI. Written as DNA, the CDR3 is TGTGCCAGCTCACCAGCTTGGGCCTACGAGCAGTACGTC. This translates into CASSPAWAYEQYV.

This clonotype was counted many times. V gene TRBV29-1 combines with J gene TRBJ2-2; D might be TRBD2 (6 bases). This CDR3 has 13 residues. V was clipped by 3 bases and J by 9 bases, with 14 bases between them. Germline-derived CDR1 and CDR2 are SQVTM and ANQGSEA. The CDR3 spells CSVESAEGRELFF. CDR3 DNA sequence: TGCAGCGTTGAGTCTGCGGAGGGGAGGGAGCTGTTTTTT.

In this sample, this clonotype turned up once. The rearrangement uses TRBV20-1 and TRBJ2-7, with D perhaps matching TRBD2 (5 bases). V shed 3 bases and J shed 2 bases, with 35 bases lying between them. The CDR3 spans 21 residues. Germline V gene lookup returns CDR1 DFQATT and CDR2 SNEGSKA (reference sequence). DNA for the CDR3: TGCAGTGCTAGTCAACTTCATAAAGTACTCAGTAGTACACCCGGGACCTACGAGCAGTACTTC. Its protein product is CSASQLHKVLSSTPGTYEQYF.

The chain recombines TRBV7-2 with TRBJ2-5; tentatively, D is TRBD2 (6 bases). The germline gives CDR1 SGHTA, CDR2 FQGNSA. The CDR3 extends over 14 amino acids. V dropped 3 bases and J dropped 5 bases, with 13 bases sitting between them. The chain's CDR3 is CASSFSGLLETQYF. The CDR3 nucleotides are TGTGCCAGCAGCTTTTCGGGACTGTTGGAGACCCAGTACTTC.

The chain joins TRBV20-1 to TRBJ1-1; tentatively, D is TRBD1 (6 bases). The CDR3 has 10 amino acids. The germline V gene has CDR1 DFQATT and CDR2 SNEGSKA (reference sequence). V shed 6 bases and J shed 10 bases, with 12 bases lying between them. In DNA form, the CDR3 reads TGCAGTGCGCGGGGGGCAACAGCTTTCTTT. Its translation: CSARGATAFF.